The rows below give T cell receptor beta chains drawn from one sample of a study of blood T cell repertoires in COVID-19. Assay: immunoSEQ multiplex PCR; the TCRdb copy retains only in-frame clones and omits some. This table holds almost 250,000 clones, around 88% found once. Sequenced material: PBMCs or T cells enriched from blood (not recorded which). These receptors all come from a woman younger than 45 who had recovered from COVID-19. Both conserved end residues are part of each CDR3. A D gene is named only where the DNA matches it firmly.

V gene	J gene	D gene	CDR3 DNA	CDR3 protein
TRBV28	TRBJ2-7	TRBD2	TGTGCCAGCAGCCGAGCCGGGACTAGCCTTGCCTACGAGCAGTACTTC	CASSRAGTSLAYEQYF
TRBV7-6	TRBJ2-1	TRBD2	TGTGCCAGCAGCTCCCGGACTAGCGGGAGGGCCGGGTCCTACAATGAGCAGTTCTTC	CASSSRTSGRAGSYNEQFF
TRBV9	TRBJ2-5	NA	TGTGCCAGCAGCGTAGGGGTAGCGGAAGAGACCCAGTACTTC	CASSVGVAEETQYF
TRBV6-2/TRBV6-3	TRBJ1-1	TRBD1	TGTGCCAGCAGTTCGGGGACGACAGGGCGCGAATGGAACACTGAAGCTTTCTTT	CASSSGTTGREWNTEAFF
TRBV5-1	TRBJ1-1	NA	TGCGCCGGGTCTAGTTCGGGAGCTTTCTTT	CAGSSSGAFF
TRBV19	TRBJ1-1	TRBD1	TGTGCCAGTAGTACAGGGGGAGTGAACACTGAAGCTTTCTTT	CASSTGGVNTEAFF
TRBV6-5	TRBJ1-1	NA	TGTGCCAGCAGTTCTACTCTTGTGAACACTGAAGCTTTCTTT	CASSSTLVNTEAFF
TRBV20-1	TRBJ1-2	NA	TGCAGTGCTAGTGACGGAGCTAACTATGGCTACACCTTC	CSASDGANYGYTF
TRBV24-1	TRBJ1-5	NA	TGTGCCACCAGTGAACAAAATCAGCCCCAGCATTTT	CATSEQNQPQHF
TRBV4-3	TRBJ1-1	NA	TGCGCCAGCAGCCAAGAGAGGCGGGGTAACACTGAAGCTTTCTTT	CASSQERRGNTEAFF
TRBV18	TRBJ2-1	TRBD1	TGTGCCAGCTCACCACCGACAGGGGGTTTAAATGAGCAGTTCTTC	CASSPPTGGLNEQFF
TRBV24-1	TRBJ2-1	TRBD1	TGTGCCACCAGTGGTAGAGGTGGGACAGGCAGCAACAATGAGCAGTTCTTC	CATSGRGGTGSNNEQFF
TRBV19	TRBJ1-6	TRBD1	TGTGCCAGTCGGGACAGCCAAAATTCACCCCTCCACTTT	CASRDSQNSPLHF
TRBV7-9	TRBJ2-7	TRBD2	TGTGCCAGCAGTCACGGGGGGTTCTACGAGCAGTACTTC	CASSHGGFYEQYF